This TCR beta chain stems from a study of shared clonotypes between healthy human individuals. Remarks on this clone: The antigen is undetermined.

CD8 cells regarded as naive lacked CD45RO, were positively chosen for CCR7, and omitted terminally differentiated effector memory CD45RA+ cells. J gave up 0 bases and V 1 base, and 2 bases lay outside the gene matches. Germline V gives CDR1 LNHNV, CDR2 YYDKDF (reference sequence). CDR3 size: 15 residues. Study conclusions and caveats: Generally, estimated richness proved larger in naive subsets than it did in memory subsets. Enrolling few donors narrowed the genetic and exposure-history diversity that was represented.

Only in-frame clones appear in the TCRdb table, and some are missing; sequencing was by immunoSEQ multiplex PCR. The sample holds approximately 810,000 clones, almost 95% seen once. Sequencing was done on a sample of naive CD8+ T cells sorted from blood. This receptor was taken from a man in his thirties or forties in good health. The V and J genes are TRBV15 and TRBJ2-7; 8 positions agree with TRBD2. The CDR3 region is CATSRALAASYEQYF. The CDR3 DNA sequence: TGTGCCACCAGCAGAGCACTAGCGGCCTCCTACGAGCAGTACTTC.